A selection of T cell receptor beta chains follows, all from one sample in a study of CD8 T cells in Susac syndrome. A single record per CDR3 protein comes from TCRdb applying MiXCR to the immunoSEQ multiplex PCR reads. Of some 50,000 distinct CDR3 sequences listed, 95% are singletons. The specimen sequenced was CD8+ T cells from PBMCs. These TCRs come from a human donor with Susac syndrome. Each CDR3 is given with its conserved first and last residue. Fields, in order: D gene, clone size, V gene, J gene, CDR3 protein, CDR3 DNA. The D gene is left open where the match is weak. Clone size is given for some rows only: seen once, a few or many times, or a class if the clone is expanded.

NA	NA	TRBV29-1	TRBJ1-2	CSVEDGDVVNYGYTF	TGCAGCGTTGAAGACGGCGACGTGGTTAACTATGGCTACACCTTC
NA	NA	TRBV20-1	TRBJ2-3	CSAPPKATDTQYF	TGCAGTGCCCCTCCGAAAGCCACAGATACGCAGTATTTT
NA	NA	TRBV9	TRBJ1-1	CASSVAAGMGAFF	TGTGCCAGCAGCGTAGCGGCAGGGATGGGTGCTTTCTTT
NA	once	TRBV2	TRBJ1-5	CASRGIEPQHF	TGTGCCAGCCGAGGAATCGAGCCCCAGCATTTT
NA	NA	TRBV30	TRBJ1-2	CAWTGLLTLSNYGYTF	TGTGCCTGGACGGGACTTCTAACACTCAGTAACTATGGCTACACCTTC
NA	once	TRBV7-2	TRBJ2-2	CASSFTLRRDTVNTGELFF	TGTGCCAGCAGCTTCACACTGAGGCGGGACACCGTGAACACCGGGGAGCTGTTTTTT
NA	NA	TRBV9	TRBJ1-5	CASSVGPALHQPQHF	TGTGCCAGCAGCGTAGGCCCCGCTCTTCATCAGCCCCAGCATTTT
TRBD1	NA	TRBV9	TRBJ1-2	CASSGYRDRDGYGYTF	TGTGCCAGCAGCGGATACCGGGACAGGGACGGCTATGGCTACACCTTC
NA	NA	TRBV30	TRBJ2-5	CAWSVGGFQETQYF	TGTGCCTGGAGTGTAGGGGGATTCCAAGAGACCCAGTACTTC
TRBD2	once	TRBV9	TRBJ2-2	CASSVEFSGVNTGELFF	TGTGCCAGCAGCGTAGAGTTTAGCGGGGTGAACACCGGGGAGCTGTTTTTT
NA	NA	TRBV18	TRBJ1-5	CASSPRTGIGNQPQHF	TGTGCCAGCTCACCACGGACGGGTATAGGCAATCAGCCCCAGCATTTT
NA	NA	TRBV29-1	TRBJ1-1	CSVKWPGTANTEAFF	TGCAGCGTTAAGTGGCCCGGGACGGCTAACACTGAAGCTTTCTTT
TRBD1	NA	TRBV4-1	TRBJ2-7	CASSQAGTDYEQYF	TGCGCCAGCAGCCAAGCCGGGACAGACTACGAGCAGTACTTC
NA	NA	TRBV28	TRBJ2-7	CASSLAAHPPSYEQYF	TGTGCCAGCAGTTTGGCGGCACACCCCCCCTCCTACGAGCAGTACTTC
TRBD1	NA	TRBV28	TRBJ2-7	CASSPILTGGFTYEQYF	TGTGCCAGCAGCCCGATCCTAACAGGGGGCTTCACCTACGAGCAGTACTTC
TRBD2	NA	TRBV13	TRBJ2-1	CASSPTQGLAGDNEQFF	TGTGCCAGCAGCCCCACCCAGGGACTAGCGGGGGACAATGAGCAGTTCTTC
NA	NA	TRBV7-9	TRBJ2-1	CASTDGTSYNEQFF	TGTGCCAGCACCGATGGCACGTCCTACAATGAGCAGTTCTTC
NA	once	TRBV10-2	TRBJ2-7	CASRLVDEQYF	TGCGCCAGCAGGCTAGTCGACGAGCAGTACTTC
TRBD2	NA	TRBV11-3	TRBJ2-1	CASSSGLAGDNEQFF	TGTGCCAGCAGCTCCGGACTAGCGGGGGACAATGAGCAGTTCTTC
TRBD1	NA	TRBV27	TRBJ1-5	CASNTGGWNQPQHF	TGTGCCAGCAATACAGGGGGCTGGAATCAGCCCCAGCATTTT
TRBD1	NA	TRBV7-6	TRBJ1-5	CASSTGTGRGQPQHF	TGTGCCAGCAGCACCGGGACAGGGAGAGGTCAGCCCCAGCATTTT
NA	once	TRBV29-1	TRBJ1-2	CSVEGRNGYTF	TGCAGCGTTGAAGGTCGTAATGGCTACACCTTC
NA	NA	TRBV20-1	TRBJ2-7	CSARVGYYEQYF	TGCAGTGCTAGGGTGGGATACTACGAGCAGTACTTC
TRBD1	NA	TRBV29-1	TRBJ1-2	CSVDDRAVNYGYTF	TGCAGCGTTGATGACAGGGCGGTAAACTATGGCTACACCTTC
NA	few	TRBV20-1	TRBJ1-1	CSARMGSTEAFF	TGCAGTGCTAGAATGGGTTCCACTGAAGCTTTCTTT
TRBD1	NA	TRBV20-1	TRBJ1-5	CSARDGLSPGQNQPQHF	TGCAGTGCTAGAGATGGACTCTCTCCGGGACAGAATCAGCCCCAGCATTTT
NA	NA	TRBV11-2	TRBJ2-7	CASTIQEGVLEQYF	TGTGCCAGCACCATCCAGGAGGGGGTCCTCGAGCAGTACTTC
NA	NA	TRBV5-1	TRBJ2-5	CASSTLRVEETQYF	TGCGCCAGCAGCACACTCAGGGTTGAAGAGACCCAGTACTTC
NA	NA	TRBV29-1	TRBJ1-2	CSVEDGGFSGYTF	TGCAGCGTTGAAGATGGGGGTTTCAGTGGCTACACCTTC
TRBD2	NA	TRBV24-1	TRBJ2-7	CATSDDKSGGNEEQYF	TGTGCCACCAGTGATGACAAGAGCGGGGGTAACGAGGAGCAGTACTTC
TRBD1	NA	TRBV19	TRBJ1-5	CASSFTGTGVGSQHF	TGTGCCAGTAGTTTTACCGGGACAGGGGTTGGGTCCCAGCATTTT
NA	NA	TRBV13	TRBJ1-5	CASSEENQPQHF	TGTGCCAGCAGCGAAGAGAATCAGCCCCAGCATTTT
TRBD1	NA	TRBV12-3/TRBV12-4	TRBJ1-5	CASRQTGGLQPQHF	TGTGCCAGCAGACAAACAGGGGGCCTACAGCCCCAGCATTTT
NA	NA	TRBV7-6	TRBJ1-1	CASSPLQRNTEAFF	TGTGCCAGCAGTCCACTTCAAAGGAACACTGAAGCTTTCTTT
NA	NA	TRBV2	TRBJ2-7	CASRTVTYEQYF	TGTGCCAGCAGGACAGTGACCTACGAGCAGTACTTC
NA	NA	TRBV27	TRBJ2-2	CASGTTGELFF	TGTGCCAGTGGGACGACCGGGGAGCTGTTTTTT
TRBD1	NA	TRBV12-3/TRBV12-4	TRBJ1-2	CASHWSGGALGYTF	TGTGCCAGCCATTGGTCAGGGGGCGCGTTGGGCTACACCTTC
NA	NA	TRBV3-1	TRBJ1-4	CASSQDDEKLFF	TGTGCCAGCAGCCAAGATGATGAAAAACTGTTTTTT
NA	NA	TRBV7-9	TRBJ2-7	CASSQAGAHEQYF	TGTGCCAGCAGCCAGGCCGGGGCCCACGAGCAGTACTTC
TRBD2	NA	TRBV7-9	TRBJ2-7	CASSTGLAAYEQYF	TGTGCCAGCAGCACGGGACTAGCCGCCTACGAGCAGTACTTC
NA	NA	TRBV2	TRBJ2-5	CASSGSTIKETQYF	TGTGCCAGCAGTGGAAGCACAATCAAAGAGACCCAGTACTTC
TRBD1	once	TRBV29-1	TRBJ2-7	CSAWGQGATRSYEQYF	TGCAGCGCTTGGGGACAGGGAGCAACCCGGTCCTACGAGCAGTACTTC
TRBD2	NA	TRBV24-1	TRBJ2-1	CATSPTSGGQYNEQFF	TGTGCCACCAGCCCTACTAGCGGGGGGCAGTACAATGAGCAGTTCTTC